The next 12 T cell receptor beta chains were all read from a single sample in a study of T-cell reconstitution after alpha-beta-depleted transplantation in children. TCRbeta library preparation incorporated unique molecular identifiers. TCRdb re-called the PCR reads through MiXCR, storing one row per CDR3 protein. The repertoire holds 700,000 or so distinct CDR3 sequences, with under 15% as singletons. Sequencing was performed on PBMCs, taken before TCRalphabeta/CD19-depleted stem cell transplant. These receptors were obtained from a girl under 10 years old with congenital amegakaryocytic thrombocytopenia, due to receive a stem cell transplant.

This clonotype was seen ten or more times. This rearrangement joins TRBV29-1 to TRBJ2-5, with D perhaps TRBD1 (5 bases). Germline CDR1 reads SQVTM; CDR2 reads ANQGSEA. V was pared by 0 bases and J by 4 bases, with 9 bases between. The CDR3 is 13 amino acids. The CDR3 nucleotides are TGCAGCGTTGAAGATACAGGTCTAGAGACCCAGTACTTC. This gives the protein CSVEDTGLETQYF.

This clonotype was counted at least ten times. The rearrangement uses TRBV20-1 and TRBJ2-5; D is perhaps TRBD2 (6 bases). CDR1 is DFQATT, CDR2 SNEGSKA, per germline (reference sequence). The CDR3 has 12 residues. The V end lost 4 bases, the J end lost 4 bases, and 10 bases lay between the germline ends. The CDR3 reads CSANGSPETQYF. CDR3 bases: TGCAGTGCTAACGGGAGCCCAGAGACCCAGTACTTC.

In its sample, this clonotype was seen a few times. The chain recombines TRBV20-1 with TRBJ2-4; D unclear. CDR1 is DFQATT and CDR2 is SNEGSKA in the germline V gene (reference sequence). The CDR3 is 13 amino acids. Trimming stripped 5 bases from V and 0 bases from J, with 8 bases between. CDR3 DNA: TGCAGTGCTGGCCACTTAGCCAAAAACATTCAGTACTTC. Translating it yields CSAGHLAKNIQYF.

Ten or more counts support this clonotype. The chain carries TRBV5-1 and TRBJ2-5; TRBD2 agrees at 12 bases. The length of the CDR3 is 14 residues. Trimming cost V 3 bases and J 5 bases; bases outside gene matches: 2. Germline V gene data show CDR1 as SGHRS and CDR2 as YFSETQ. In nucleotides, the CDR3 is TGCGCCAGCAGCTCGACTAGCGGGAGTGAGACCCAGTACTTC. It codes for CASSSTSGSETQYF.

This clonotype has ten or more counts. The chain employs TRBV29-1 and TRBJ2-1; TRBD2 agrees at 15 bases. CDR3 length: 16 amino acids. The V and J ends lost 2 bases and 9 bases, in that order; junction bases with no gene match: 8. Per the germline V gene, CDR1 is SQVTM and CDR2 is ANQGSEA. CDR3 region: CSVETGTGLAGGEQFF. In DNA, the CDR3 is TGCAGCGTTGAAACGGGGACGGGACTAGCGGGAGGTGAGCAGTTCTTC.

In regard to this clonotype: At one boundary the junction diverges from the germline segment, which might be a read error. The chain joins TRBV5-1 to TRBJ2-6, with D perhaps TRBD1 (5 bases). This CDR3 is built from 13 residues. Germline values: CDR1 SGHRS, CDR2 YFSETQ. CDR3 sequence (DNA): TGCGCCAGCCTGGATTCTGGGGCCAACGTCCCGACTTTC. Protein product: CASLDSGANVPTF.

The genes are TRBV12-3 or TRBV12-4 and TRBJ2-7; D assignment may be TRBD1 or TRBD2 (5 bases each). This CDR3 contains 14 residues. V gave up 5 bases and J gave up 2 bases, with 13 bases separating them. The CDR3 DNA reads as TGTGCCAGCAGTATGTCCGGGACCACCTACGAGCAGTACTTC. This gives the protein CASSMSGTTYEQYF.

This clonotype was counted at least ten times. The chain joins TRBV5-1 to TRBJ2-2, with TRBD1 identical over 7 bases. Per germline, CDR1 SGHRS and CDR2 YFSETQ. Trimming took 0 bases from V and 2 from J; bases not matched to a gene: 4. The CDR3 loop spans 16 amino acids. The CDR3 spells CASSLADRVNTGELFF. For the CDR3, the DNA is TGCGCCAGCAGCTTGGCCGACAGGGTCAACACCGGGGAGCTGTTTTTT. Looking up the rest from reference TRBV5-1 and TRBJ2-2 gives the full variable domain: KAGVTQTPRYLIKTRGQQVTLSCSPISGHRSVSWYQQTPGQGLQFLFEYFSETQRNKGNFPGRFSGRQFSNSRSEMNVSTLELGDSALYLCASSLADRVNTGELFFGEGSRLTVL.

This clonotype was seen many times. The V and J genes are TRBV25-1 and TRBJ1-2; D ambiguous. Trimming stripped 1 base from V and 8 bases from J, with 8 bases between. The CDR3 totals 12 residues. Germline V CDR1 and CDR2: MGHDK, SYGVNS. The CDR3 spells CASSEFWWGYTF. In nucleotides, the CDR3 is TGTGCCAGCAGTGAATTTTGGTGGGGCTACACCTTC.

V usage is TRBV4-2 and J usage is TRBJ2-1; 9 positions agree with TRBD2. V lost 6 bases, J lost 6 bases, and 9 bases stayed unmatched. Germline V gene data show CDR1 as LGHNA and CDR2 as YNFKEQ. This CDR3 region has 15 residues. CDR3 region: CASRYGLATFNEQFF. The CDR3 nucleotides read TGTGCCAGCAGGTACGGACTAGCGACATTCAATGAGCAGTTCTTC.

The V and J genes are TRBV12-5 and TRBJ1-1; D is undetermined. V lost 3 bases and J lost 1, with 9 bases in between. The CDR3 has 14 amino acids. CDR1 is LGHNT and CDR2 is FRNRAP in the germline V gene. CDR3 protein: CASGLPFGNTEAFF. In DNA form, the CDR3 reads TGTGCTAGTGGTTTACCTTTCGGGAACACTGAAGCTTTCTTT.

This clonotype occurred many times. The chain carries TRBV19 and TRBJ2-7; tentatively, D is TRBD1 or TRBD2 (5 bases each). Germline V gives CDR1 LNHDA, CDR2 SQIVND (reference sequence). The CDR3 extends over 13 amino acids. The V end was cut by 5 bases, the J end by 1 base, with 9 bases between. The CDR3 protein is CASSEGQSYEQYF. CDR3 DNA: TGTGCCAGTAGTGAGGGGCAATCCTACGAGCAGTACTTC.